The 17 T cell receptor beta chains below all came from one sample that was sequenced in a study of memory B cells and T cells in multiple sclerosis. No antigen is known for these receptors. Sequencing was performed with immunoSEQ multiplex PCR; in TCRdb, only in-frame clones are kept and a portion is missing. The sample consists of over 35,000 clones, around 79% of them appearing once. After stimulus-free culture, autoproliferating CFSE-dim and non-proliferating CFSE-high T cells were sequenced separately. Replicate wells were pooled after six to eight days of stimulus-free culture of 5x10^7 CFSE-labeled PBMCs. Input material: PBMCs from blood kept in culture. These receptors originate from a human donor with multiple sclerosis.

This chain connects TRBV19 to TRBJ1-1; weak D call: TRBD1 (6 bases). CDR1 is LNHDA and CDR2 is SQIVND in the germline V gene (reference sequence). This CDR3 contains 14 residues. Trimming left V 1 base short and J 3 bases short, with 9 bases between. The CDR3: CASSIGGGHTEAFF. The CDR3 DNA sequence: TGTGCCAGTAGTATAGGCGGGGGGCACACTGAAGCTTTCTTT.

The chain has TRBV28 and TRBJ2-7, with D possibly matching TRBD2 (5 bases). Trimming removed 8 bases at V and 7 bases at J, with 18 bases between. The CDR3 sequence is 13 residues long. Germline CDR1 reads MDHEN; CDR2 reads SYDVKM. CDR3: CASYSISRGEQYF. The CDR3 region has the DNA TGTGCCAGCTATTCCATTAGCCGGGGAGAGCAGTACTTC.

A word on this clone: A junction end diverges from the germline sequence, so it may reflect a read error. The chain has TRBV6-1 and TRBJ1-2; D gene unclear. The CDR3 is 12 amino acids. Germline CDR1 is MNHNS and CDR2 is SASEGT. This chain's CDR3 is CASSEAGEGRAF. CDR3 coding DNA: TGTGCCAGCAGTGAAGCAGGTGAGGGTCGGGCCTTC.

The V call is TRBV19, the J call TRBJ1-2; no clear D gene. V lost 1 base and J 8 bases, leaving 20 bases between the germline ends. Germline CDR1 reads LNHDA; CDR2 reads SQIVND (reference sequence). The CDR3 is 16 residues long. The CDR3 nucleotides are TGTGCCAGTAGTATAGTGGCGGGCACACTAGCCGCGGGCTACACCTTC. Protein product: CASSIVAGTLAAGYTF.

The gene calls are TRBV7-9 and TRBJ2-3; 7 bases are a match to TRBD2. Germline V CDR1 and CDR2: SEHNR, FQNEAQ (reference sequence). This CDR3 has 15 amino acids. With 5 bases clipped from V and 3 bases from J, the junction kept 8 bases outside the gene matches. The CDR3 reads CASSARDYKTDTQYF. CDR3 coding DNA: TGTGCCAGCAGCGCCCGGGACTACAAAACAGATACGCAGTATTTT.

The rearrangement links TRBV27 to TRBJ2-5; D is tentatively TRBD1 or TRBD2 (5 bases each). V lost 8 bases, J lost 4 bases, and 11 bases lay in between. From germline, CDR1 is MNHEY and CDR2 SMNVEV (reference sequence). The CDR3 is made up of 12 amino acids. The CDR3 DNA reads TGTGCCAGCCGAGAGAGGGGAGAGACCCAGTACTTC. Protein product: CASRERGETQYF.

The CDR3 DNA is TGTGCCAGCAGTGGGACTGCTGGGGCCAACGTCCTGACTTTC. Translating gives CASSGTAGANVLTF. The chain uses TRBV2 and TRBJ2-6, with D perhaps matching TRBD2 (5 bases). This CDR3 has 14 amino acids. Looked up from germline, CDR1 is SNHLY and CDR2 is FYNNEI. Trimming took off 4 bases at V and 2 bases at J, with 6 bases between the two ends.

The chain links TRBV6-5 to TRBJ2-3, with 12 bases matching TRBD2. Germline V gene data show CDR1 as MNHEY and CDR2 as SVGAGI. This CDR3 has 15 amino acids. J gave up 2 bases and V 5 bases, and 2 bases lay outside the gene matches. The CDR3 DNA reads TGTGCCAGCAGTCGGACTAGCGGGGCCACAGATACGCAGTATTTT. Its protein product is CASSRTSGATDTQYF.

The chain is built from TRBV19 and TRBJ2-7; D may match TRBD1 or TRBD2 (5 bases each). Trimming removed 5 bases from V and 6 bases from J, with 14 bases in between. This CDR3 is built from 13 residues. Germline loops: CDR1 LNHDA, CDR2 SQIVND (reference sequence). For the CDR3, the DNA is TGTGCCAGTAGTGGTGGGGGTATCGGCGAGCAGTACTTC. Its translation is CASSGGGIGEQYF. The full variable domain, in which reference TRBV19 and TRBJ2-7 provide the parts outside the CDR3, is DGGITQSPKYLFRKEGQNVTLSCEQNLNHDAMYWYRQDPGQGLRLIYYSQIVNDFQKGDIAEGYSVSREKKESFPLTVTSAQKNPTAFYLCASSGGGIGEQYFGPGTRLTVT.

The chain is built from TRBV4-1 and TRBJ2-7, with 11 bases lining up with TRBD1. Germline CDR1 reads MGHRA; CDR2 reads YSYEKL. With 4 bases clipped from V and 7 bases from J, the junction kept 15 bases outside the gene matches. The CDR3 is made up of 17 amino acids. The CDR3 DNA is TGCGCCAGCAGCCTCTCCCCTACGGGACAGGGGGTCGGTGAGCAGTACTTC. It is translated as CASSLSPTGQGVGEQYF.

This chain joins TRBV6-4 and TRBJ1-1; 10 bases are shared with TRBD1. The CDR3 contains 16 residues. J lost 4 bases, V lost 2 bases, and 7 bases had no gene match. The germline V gene encodes CDR1 MRHNA and CDR2 SNTAGT. The CDR3 DNA reads TGTGCCAGCAGTGACCTCACGCGGGACAGGGGCACTGAAGCTTTCTTT. Translating gives CASSDLTRDRGTEAFF.

The chain couples TRBV28 to TRBJ2-5, with D maybe TRBD2 (6 bases). CDR1 is MDHEN and CDR2 is SYDVKM in the germline V gene. Trimming took 3 bases from V and 0 from J, leaving 11 bases between them. This CDR3 contains 15 residues. The CDR3 DNA follows: TGTGCCAGCAGTTTGGGATGGGACTACCAAGAGACCCAGTACTTC. Amino acid sequence: CASSLGWDYQETQYF.

This clone turned up a few times. The chain employs TRBV4-1 and TRBJ2-7, with D possibly TRBD2 on 5 matching bases. The ends were cut back, 1 base at V and 1 base at J, with 11 bases in the middle. The CDR3 is 15 amino acids. The germline CDR1 and CDR2 sequences are MGHRA and YSYEKL. The CDR3 DNA reads as TGCGCCAGCAGCCAAGGGTTCGGGGATTCCTACGAGCAGTACTTC. Translated, it gives CASSQGFGDSYEQYF.

The J gene is TRBJ1-1, the V gene TRBV6-5, with a weak D call TRBD1 (6 bases). The CDR3 has 15 amino acids. The germline CDR1 and CDR2 sequences are MNHEY and SVGAGI. V lost 1 base, J lost 0 bases, and 9 bases lay in between. CDR3 DNA sequence: TGTGCCAGCAGTTACTTACAGGGATTGAACACTGAAGCTTTCTTT. It translates to CASSYLQGLNTEAFF.

The rearrangement uses TRBV5-1 and TRBJ2-5, with 8 bases matching TRBD1. In germline, CDR1 is SGHRS, CDR2 YFSETQ. V lost 4 bases, J lost 5 bases, and 7 bases stayed unmatched. The length of the CDR3 is 14 residues. In DNA form, the CDR3 reads TGCGCCAGCAGCGTGCAGGGGGCTCGGGAGACCCAGTACTTC. This gives the protein CASSVQGARETQYF.

The chain combines TRBV4-1 with TRBJ1-1; D unclear. The CDR3 runs 15 residues. Per germline, CDR1 MGHRA and CDR2 YSYEKL. The germline V and J ends were trimmed by 3 bases and 1 base, with 12 bases remaining between them. The CDR3 here is CASSHHGLKNTEAFF. The DNA for the CDR3 is TGCGCCAGCAGCCACCACGGACTGAAGAACACTGAAGCTTTCTTT.

This chain links TRBV4-2 with TRBJ2-1; 12 bases agree with TRBD2. The ends lost 4 bases at V and 8 bases at J; junction bases unmatched: 12. The CDR3 length is 17 residues. Per the germline V gene, CDR1 is LGHNA and CDR2 is YNFKEQ. Here the CDR3 reads CASSPSTSGGPGYEQFF. CDR3 DNA sequence: TGTGCCAGCAGCCCCTCTACTAGCGGGGGGCCGGGGTATGAGCAGTTCTTC.